Presented here are 11 T cell receptor beta chains from one specimen sequenced in a study of OX40 agonist ivuxolimab in advanced cancers. Generated by immunoSEQ multiplex PCR, the TCRdb table keeps only in-frame clones and is missing some. Counted here are roughly 53,000 clones, just under 85% occurring once; the ten biggest clones make up approximately 3%. The sample in question was CD4+ or CD8+ T cells sorted from blood, obtained in a trial of the OX40 agonist ivuxolimab. The receptors derive from an adult with an advanced solid tumor such as melanoma, head and neck, liver or kidney cancer.

This CDR3 is CASSMRAGSGANVLTF. The CDR3 bases are TGTGCCAGTAGTATGAGAGCAGGCTCTGGGGCCAACGTCCTGACTTTC. The V and J genes are TRBV19 and TRBJ2-6, with unresolved D. V shed 3 bases and J shed 0 bases, with 9 bases lying between them. The CDR3 is 16 residues long. CDR1 and CDR2 from the germline V gene are LNHDA and SQIVND (reference sequence).

The chain has TRBV5-5 and TRBJ1-2; 8 nucleotides align to TRBD1. V was clipped by 4 bases and J by 6 bases; unmatched bases: 8. The CDR3 has 14 residues. Germline CDR1 reads SGHKS; CDR2 reads YYEKEE (reference sequence). CDR3: CASSPGQGHDGYTF. The CDR3 DNA is TGTGCCAGCAGCCCCGGACAGGGACACGATGGCTACACCTTC.

The chain recombines TRBV29-1 with TRBJ2-3; no clear D. Trimming cost V 4 bases and J 2 bases, with 13 bases left between them. This CDR3 region has 14 residues. Germline V lookup: CDR1 SQVTM, CDR2 ANQGSEA. The CDR3 sequence is CSVVGLGFTDTQYF. CDR3 DNA: TGCAGCGTTGTAGGCCTAGGGTTCACAGATACGCAGTATTTT.

The rearrangement links TRBV6-1 to TRBJ2-2, with D possibly TRBD2 on 5 matching bases. Trimming shortened V by 4 bases and J by 6 bases, and 12 bases separated the two germline ends. Germline values: CDR1 MNHNS, CDR2 SASEGT. This CDR3 is 14 amino acids long. Here the CDR3 DNA reads TGTGCCAGCAGTGCCAGCGGAGGCTCCGGGGAGCTGTTTTTT. This sequence encodes CASSASGGSGELFF.

This chain links TRBV4-3 with TRBJ1-2; maybe TRBD1 (6 bases). Looked up from germline, CDR1 is LGHNA and CDR2 is YSLEER. The CDR3 is 15 amino acids. V lost 0 bases and J 6 bases, leaving 14 bases between the germline ends. DNA of the CDR3: TGCGCCAGCAGCCAAGACGGCAGGGGCGAGGATGGCTACACCTTC. It encodes CASSQDGRGEDGYTF.

The V call is TRBV6-5, the J call TRBJ2-6; no definite D call. The germline V gene encodes CDR1 MNHEY and CDR2 SVGAGI. Trimming removed 1 base from V and 0 bases from J, with 4 bases in between. The CDR3 loop spans 15 amino acids. The CDR3 DNA reads TGTGCCAGCAGTTACTACCACTCTGGGGCCAACGTCCTGACTTTC. Amino acids: CASSYYHSGANVLTF.

V gene TRBV11-3 combines with J gene TRBJ2-7; no definite D call. Germline V gene sequence: CDR1 SGHNT, CDR2 YENEEA. The V and J ends lost 2 bases and 4 bases respectively, with 6 bases between them. The CDR3 consists of 12 residues. The CDR3 loop is CASSLMGYEQYF. CDR3 coding DNA: TGTGCCAGCAGCTTAATGGGATACGAGCAGTACTTC.

The chain is built from TRBV7-7 and TRBJ2-5, with 8 bases lining up with TRBD2. This CDR3 comprises 16 residues. The germline gives CDR1 SSHAT, CDR2 FNYEAQ (reference sequence). V dropped 0 bases and J dropped 1; count of bases not matched to a gene: 4. The DNA of the CDR3 is TGTGCCAGCAGCTTAGCGGCGGGGGGCGGCCAAGAGACCCAGTACTTC. As protein: CASSLAAGGGQETQYF.

This sequence joins TRBV5-1 and TRBJ2-5, with D possibly matching TRBD1 (7 bases). The CDR3 runs to 15 residues. Looked up from germline, CDR1 is SGHRS and CDR2 is YFSETQ. V was trimmed by 4 bases and J by 2 bases, leaving 15 bases between them. The CDR3 is CASSLTGRTQETQYF. The DNA for the CDR3 is TGCGCCAGCAGCCTGACAGGGAGGACTCAAGAGACCCAGTACTTC.

The chain is built from TRBV6-6 and TRBJ2-7, with a tentative D call TRBD2 (6 bases). The germline V gene has CDR1 MNHNY and CDR2 SVGAGI (reference sequence). This CDR3 spans 13 amino acids. V dropped 6 bases and J dropped 3 bases, with 12 bases sitting between them. The CDR3 DNA follows: TGTGCCAGCAGCGCGGGATCCCTCTACGAGCAGTACTTC. It codes for CASSAGSLYEQYF.

The V and J genes are TRBV5-1 and TRBJ2-5; a possible D gene is TRBD1 (6 bases). CDR1 and CDR2 (germline): SGHRS, YFSETQ. The CDR3 length is 17 residues. Trimming stripped 0 bases from V and 2 bases from J, with 17 bases between. The CDR3 region has the DNA TGCGCCAGCAGCTTGGTGGGAGACAGGCCGTCGCAAGAGACCCAGTACTTC. This encodes CASSLVGDRPSQETQYF.